Below are 4 T cell receptor beta chains sequenced from a single sample in a study of T cells after posttransplantation cyclophosphamide. Only in-frame clones appear in the TCRdb table, and some are missing; sequencing was by immunoSEQ multiplex PCR. The sample contains 35,000 to 40,000 clones, none of them singletons. Sequenced: PBMCs. Receptors originate from a man aged 25 to 40 in good health and a related stem cell transplant donor.

This clone was counted ten times or more. The chain links TRBV6-4 to TRBJ1-6; D unresolved. The CDR3 spans 13 residues. V lost 2 bases and J lost 5, with 4 bases in between. The V gene's germline CDR1 is MRHNA and CDR2 SNTAGT. The CDR3 here is CASSDRDNSPLHF. The CDR3 coding sequence is TGTGCCAGCAGTGACAGGGATAATTCACCCCTCCACTTT.

This clone was counted only a few times. J is TRBJ2-5 and V is TRBV13, with TRBD1 matching over 7 bases. The CDR3 contains 13 residues. CDR1 is PRHDT and CDR2 is FYEKMQ in the germline V gene (reference sequence). Losses at the gene ends were 5 bases for V and 4 bases for J; bases not matched to a gene: 4. CDR3 loop: CASSAYRGETQYF. In nucleotides, the CDR3 is TGTGCCAGCAGCGCCTACAGGGGAGAGACCCAGTACTTC.

V usage is TRBV4-1 and J usage is TRBJ2-5; D might be TRBD1 (5 bases). The J call is in doubt because the DNA end fits TRBJ2-7 better. Germline CDR1 and CDR2: MGHRA and YSYEKL. This CDR3 has 14 residues. The CDR3 loop is CASSQERQLYEQYF. In nucleotides, the CDR3 is TGCGCCAGCAGCCAGGAGAGACAGTTGTACGAGCAGTACTTC.

The DNA of the CDR3 is TGTGCCAGCAGTTCGTACAGGGAGGAGGACACTGAAGCTTTCTTT. Its protein is CASSSYREEDTEAFF. This chain uses TRBV28 with TRBJ1-1, with D perhaps TRBD1 (6 bases). The V end was cut by 4 bases, the J end by 3 bases, with 15 bases between. The V gene's germline CDR1 is MDHEN and CDR2 SYDVKM. The CDR3 covers 15 residues. Looking up the rest from reference TRBV28 and TRBJ1-1 gives the full variable domain: DVKVTQSSRYLVKRTGEKVFLECVQDMDHENMFWYRQDPGLGLRLIYFSYDVKMKEKGDIPEGYSVSREKKERFSLILESASTNQTSMYLCASSSYREEDTEAFFGQGTRLTVV.